The rows below give T cell receptor beta chains drawn from one sample of a study of CD8 T cells in ankylosing spondylitis. TCRdb reprocessed the 5' RACE reads with MiXCR, giving one entry per CDR3 protein. The sample lists about 450,000 distinct CDR3 sequences; 25% to 30% were seen once. The sample consisted of blood, either unsorted or a sorted T cell fraction (not recorded which). The source of these receptors is a male donor with ankylosing spondylitis. Both conserved end residues are trimmed from each CDR3. Each record gives: V gene, CDR3 protein.

v_gene: TRBV28
CDR3aa: ASSYSTGRGETQY

v_gene: TRBV5-1
CDR3aa: ASSFPTDRGSYEQY

v_gene: TRBV18
CDR3aa: ASSPTGTSLEAF

v_gene: TRBV12-3/TRBV12-4
CDR3aa: ASSWDGPNTGELF

v_gene: TRBV6-1
CDR3aa: ASSPSLGVLGELF

v_gene: TRBV20-1
CDR3aa: SARATIGARQPQH

v_gene: TRBV20-1
CDR3aa: SATTSGRGHNEQF

v_gene: TRBV5-1
CDR3aa: ASSLRQGSSYNEQF

v_gene: TRBV20-1
CDR3aa: SARRTGTGATEAF

v_gene: TRBV12-3/TRBV12-4
CDR3aa: ASRAAAGKETQY

v_gene: TRBV4-2
CDR3aa: ASSQEEGPDYYDEAF

v_gene: TRBV18
CDR3aa: ASSQSPNTEAF

v_gene: TRBV9
CDR3aa: ASSVGGEIFWEQY

v_gene: TRBV12-3/TRBV12-4
CDR3aa: ASSSVAEETQY

v_gene: TRBV7-2
CDR3aa: ASSPFVNEQF

v_gene: TRBV19
CDR3aa: ASSIGRTGELF

v_gene: TRBV29-1
CDR3aa: SAVDRVDTEAF

v_gene: TRBV29-1
CDR3aa: SVEGRARRDEQF

v_gene: TRBV18
CDR3aa: ASSPPGGTQPQH

v_gene: TRBV25-1
CDR3aa: ASSTPQGSGYT

v_gene: TRBV25-1
CDR3aa: ASSEAQSISKETQY

v_gene: TRBV12-3/TRBV12-4
CDR3aa: ASSPRTSGIETQY

v_gene: TRBV10-1
CDR3aa: ASIPRGVRYEQF

v_gene: TRBV5-1
CDR3aa: ASSRTGTDQGYEQY

v_gene: TRBV12-3/TRBV12-4
CDR3aa: ASRSRVSTEAF

v_gene: TRBV11-2
CDR3aa: ASSSGRMLSGANVLT

v_gene: TRBV5-6
CDR3aa: ASSPGLFGETQY

v_gene: TRBV5-5
CDR3aa: ASSLSREQY